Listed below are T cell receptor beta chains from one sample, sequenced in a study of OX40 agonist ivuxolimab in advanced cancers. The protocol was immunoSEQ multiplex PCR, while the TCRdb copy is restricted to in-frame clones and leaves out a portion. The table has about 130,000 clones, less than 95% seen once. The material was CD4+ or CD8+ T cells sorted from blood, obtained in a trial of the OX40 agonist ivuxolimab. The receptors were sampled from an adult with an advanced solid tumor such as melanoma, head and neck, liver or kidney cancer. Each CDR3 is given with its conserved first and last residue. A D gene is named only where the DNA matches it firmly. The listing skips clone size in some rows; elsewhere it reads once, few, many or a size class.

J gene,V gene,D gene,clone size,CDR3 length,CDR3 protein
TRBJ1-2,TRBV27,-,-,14,CASSLYPTGIGYTF
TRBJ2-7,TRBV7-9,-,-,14,CASTPRAGAYEQYF
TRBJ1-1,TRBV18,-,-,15,CASSRDTAESTEAFF
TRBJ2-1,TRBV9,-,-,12,CASSVATGFPFF
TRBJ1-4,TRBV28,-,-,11,CASIFNEKLFF
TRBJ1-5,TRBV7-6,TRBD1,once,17,CASSPGQGARAGQPQHF
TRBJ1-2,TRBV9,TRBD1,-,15,CASSPEVTGVYGYTF
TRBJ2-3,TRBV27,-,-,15,CASSFWTGDRDTQYF
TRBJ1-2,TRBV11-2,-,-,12,CASSSSGLGYTF
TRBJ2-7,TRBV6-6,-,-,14,CASSNYRAGYEQYF
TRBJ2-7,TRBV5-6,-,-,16,CASSLQYRVRSHEQYF
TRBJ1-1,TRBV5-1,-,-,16,CASSLEAATTGSEAFF
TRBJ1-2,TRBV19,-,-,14,CASSILAVNYGYTF
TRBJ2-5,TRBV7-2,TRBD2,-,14,CASSLGGGRETQYF
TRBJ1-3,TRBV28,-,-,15,CASTAQDSSGNTIYF
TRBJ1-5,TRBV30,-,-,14,CAWSGADGNQPQHF
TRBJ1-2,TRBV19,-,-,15,CASRSGSGGNYGYTF
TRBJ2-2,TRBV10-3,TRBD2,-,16,CAISGKAGGPGGELFF
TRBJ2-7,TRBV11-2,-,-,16,CASSLALSYPHYEQYF
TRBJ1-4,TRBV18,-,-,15,CASSPGGGNNEKLFF
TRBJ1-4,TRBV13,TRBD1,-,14,CASTLEGAGEKLFF
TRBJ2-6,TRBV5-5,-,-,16,CASIPPLRSGANVLTF
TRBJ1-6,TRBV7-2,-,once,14,CASSLKFGGSPLHF
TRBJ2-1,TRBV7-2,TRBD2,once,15,CASSGPSGSYAEQFF
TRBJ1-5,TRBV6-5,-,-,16,CASSLGGAYSNQPQHF
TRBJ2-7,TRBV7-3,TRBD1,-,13,CASSSDRGNEQYF
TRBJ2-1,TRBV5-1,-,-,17,CASSSLGTGGVYNEQFF
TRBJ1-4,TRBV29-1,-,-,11,CSVPSEGKLFF
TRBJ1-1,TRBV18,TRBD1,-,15,CASSPPPGGNTEAFF
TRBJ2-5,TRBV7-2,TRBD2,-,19,CASSLVWYRGGRGGETQYF
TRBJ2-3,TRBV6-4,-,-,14,CASSERTSSDTQYF
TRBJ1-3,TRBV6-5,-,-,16,CASSYSYGVSGNTIYF
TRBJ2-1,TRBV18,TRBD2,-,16,CASSPRGLAGTDEQFF
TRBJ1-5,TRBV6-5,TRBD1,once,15,CASSPGTGGHQPQHF
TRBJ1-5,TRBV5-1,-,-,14,CASSSGDSNQPQHF
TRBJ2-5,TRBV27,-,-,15,CASSPSSGKFETQYF
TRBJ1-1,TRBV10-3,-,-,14,CAISVRATDTEAFF
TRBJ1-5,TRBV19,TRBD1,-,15,CASTQTGAVGQPQHF
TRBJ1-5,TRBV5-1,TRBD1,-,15,CASSLEGGSNQPQHF
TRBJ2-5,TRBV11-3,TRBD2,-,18,CASSATGRLAGVTETQYF
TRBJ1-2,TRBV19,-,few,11,CASSMRESYTF
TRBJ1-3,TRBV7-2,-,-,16,CASSLIRASSGNTIYF
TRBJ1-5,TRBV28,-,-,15,CASSSGRGSNQPQHF
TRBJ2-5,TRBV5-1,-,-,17,CASSLRAQAGNQETQYF
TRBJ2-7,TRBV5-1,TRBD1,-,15,CASSRTGTGSYEQYF
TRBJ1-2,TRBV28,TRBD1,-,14,CASSPGTAGYGYTF
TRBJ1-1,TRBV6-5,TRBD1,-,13,CASSYGQDTEAFF
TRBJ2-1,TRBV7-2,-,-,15,CASSLDFQSYNEQFF
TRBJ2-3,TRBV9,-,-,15,CASSVGEGVFGTQYF
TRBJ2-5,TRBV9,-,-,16,CASSVGDLWGQETQYF